Below, 25 T cell receptor beta chains from the same sample are listed, as sequenced in a study of cytomegalovirus exposure and HLA in healthy donors. The PCR was carried out with 60 Vbeta primers and 13 Jbeta primers. Clones were read by immunoSEQ multiplex PCR, and TCRdb kept only the in-frame ones, dropping some. The sample includes tens of thousands of clones. The sample was PBMCs. The receptors were sampled from a woman aged 30 to 39 in good health and CMV-seronegative.

J is TRBJ1-1 and V is TRBV11-1, with 8 bases lining up with TRBD1. The V segment lost 5 bases and the J segment 0 bases; nucleotides outside the gene matches: 5. CDR3 length equals 15 residues. Germline loops: CDR1 SGHAT, CDR2 FQDESV (reference sequence). The CDR3, as DNA: TGTGCCAGCAGCCCACCGACAGGGGTGAACACTGAAGCTTTCTTT. It specifies CASSPPTGVNTEAFF.

This chain joins TRBV6-5 and TRBJ1-4; TRBD1 matches 7 bases. CDR1 MNHEY and CDR2 SVGAGI come from the germline V gene. With 2 bases clipped from V and 7 bases from J, the junction kept 10 bases outside the gene matches. This CDR3 has 16 residues. CDR3 sequence reads: CASSYLGTDGGEKLFF. The CDR3 DNA is TGTGCCAGCAGTTACCTTGGGACAGATGGGGGTGAAAAACTGTTTTTT.

The chain uses TRBV6-1 and TRBJ2-1, with 9 bases fitting TRBD2. Germline assignment: CDR1 MNHNS and CDR2 SASEGT. Germline trimming cut 6 bases from V and 15 bases from J; bases unmatched to any gene: 9. This CDR3 comprises 12 residues. As DNA, the CDR3 is TGTGCCAGCAGAGACCTAGCGGGATCCCTGTTCTTC. Translating it yields CASRDLAGSLFF.

The chain links TRBV15 to TRBJ2-5; 12 bases align to TRBD2. The J segment lost 5 bases and the V segment lost 0 bases, leaving 10 bases of the junction unmatched. Germline V gene data show CDR1 as LNHNV and CDR2 as YYDKDF (reference sequence). The CDR3 has 18 amino acids. The CDR3 sequence: CATSRDGLAGRLGETQYF. Written as DNA, the CDR3 is TGTGCCACCAGCAGAGATGGACTAGCGGGGAGGCTGGGGGAGACCCAGTACTTC.

The chain couples TRBV2 to TRBJ2-7, with D hard to call. The V and J ends lost 6 bases and 0 bases respectively, with 15 bases between them. The germline V gene has CDR1 SNHLY and CDR2 FYNNEI. The CDR3 sequence is 15 residues long. The CDR3 loop is CASSKTFLFSYEQYF. The DNA of the CDR3 is TGTGCCAGCAGCAAAACATTCCTGTTCTCCTACGAGCAGTACTTC.

The chain joins TRBV6-6 to TRBJ2-5; 9 bases align to TRBD2. Germline CDR1 MNHNY, CDR2 SVGAGI (reference sequence). The CDR3 extends over 15 amino acids. Unmatched junction bases numbered 2, after V lost 2 bases and J lost 1 base. The CDR3 nucleotides are TGTGCCAGCAGTTACCAGCGGGGGGCCCAAGAGACCCAGTACTTC. Its protein is CASSYQRGAQETQYF.

This chain links TRBV5-1 with TRBJ2-7; 9 bases align to TRBD2. The V gene's germline CDR1 is SGHRS and CDR2 YFSETQ. This CDR3 region has 17 residues. Trimming removed 0 bases from V and 0 bases from J; junction bases left unmatched: 7. In DNA form, the CDR3 reads TGCGCCAGCAGCTTGGCCCCCACTAGCGGGTTCTCCTACGAGCAGTACTTC. The encoded protein is CASSLAPTSGFSYEQYF. The full variable domain, its missing parts supplied by reference TRBV5-1 and TRBJ2-7, is KAGVTQTPRYLIKTRGQQVTLSCSPISGHRSVSWYQQTPGQGLQFLFEYFSETQRNKGNFPGRFSGRQFSNSRSEMNVSTLELGDSALYLCASSLAPTSGFSYEQYFGPGTRLTVT.

The rearrangement uses TRBV6-6 and TRBJ2-5; 7 positions match TRBD2. The CDR3 totals 14 residues. Losses at the gene ends were 6 bases for V and 1 base for J; bases not matched to a gene: 5. Germline V gene lookup returns CDR1 MNHNY and CDR2 SVGAGI (reference sequence). For the CDR3, the DNA is TGTGCCAGCAGGCGCGGGGGATTCCAAGAGACCCAGTACTTC. It is translated as CASRRGGFQETQYF.

This sequence joins TRBV5-6 and TRBJ2-1; 13 bases agree with TRBD2. The trim removed 4 bases at V and 6 bases at J, leaving 7 bases unmatched. There are 16 residues in the CDR3. Germline CDR1 SGHDT, CDR2 YYEEEE. Written as DNA, the CDR3 is TGTGCCAGCAGCCACGGGACTAGCGGGACTCGCAATGAGCAGTTCTTC. This encodes CASSHGTSGTRNEQFF.

The chain uses TRBV14 and TRBJ2-7; 7 bases map to TRBD1. V shed 6 bases and J 3 bases; nucleotides not matched to a gene: 5. The CDR3 extends over 13 amino acids. Germline V lookup: CDR1 SGHDN, CDR2 FVKESK. The DNA of the CDR3 is TGTGCCAGCAGGTCAGCAGGGGGCTACGAGCAGTACTTC. It is translated as CASRSAGGYEQYF.

The genes are TRBV5-4 and TRBJ1-1, with 7 nucleotides matching TRBD1. Germline V gene lookup returns CDR1 SGHNT and CDR2 YYREEE (reference sequence). The CDR3 consists of 14 residues. After removal of 4 bases from V and 1 base from J, the junction contained 4 bases not matched to a gene. The CDR3 coding sequence is TGTGCCAGCAGCCGATCAGGGGGGAACACTGAAGCTTTCTTT. Translated: CASSRSGGNTEAFF.

This sequence joins TRBV11-2 and TRBJ1-2; 10 positions agree with TRBD1. J gave up 6 bases and V 5 bases, and 6 bases lay outside the gene matches. CDR3 length: 14 amino acids. Per the germline V gene, CDR1 is SGHAT and CDR2 is FQNNGV. CDR3: CASSGGGTGDGYTF. In nucleotides, the CDR3 is TGTGCCAGCAGCGGTGGCGGGACAGGGGATGGCTACACCTTC.

The chain couples TRBV19 to TRBJ2-3, with TRBD2 matching over 7 bases. V lost 4 bases to trimming and J lost 4 bases; unmatched junction nucleotides: 5. CDR1 is LNHDA and CDR2 is SQIVND in the germline V gene (reference sequence). The CDR3 spans 14 residues. CDR3 amino acids: CASSTSGRPDTQYF. The CDR3 DNA reads TGTGCCAGTAGTACCTCCGGGAGGCCAGATACGCAGTATTTT.

This chain links TRBV30 with TRBJ1-2; D uncertain. V was trimmed by 2 bases and J by 7 bases, leaving 11 bases between them. The germline gives CDR1 GTSNPN, CDR2 SVGIG (reference sequence). The CDR3 length is 12 residues. CDR3 amino acids: CAWSSEVSGYTF. The CDR3 nucleotides are TGTGCCTGGAGTTCGGAGGTTAGTGGCTACACCTTC.

The chain is built from TRBV7-8 and TRBJ1-2; TRBD1 aligns across 8 bases. The CDR3 sequence is 16 residues long. CDR1 and CDR2 (germline): SGHVS, FQNEAQ. J gave up 3 bases and V 5 bases, and 11 bases lay outside the gene matches. The DNA of the CDR3 is TGTGCCAGCAGCCCTACGACCAGGGGGCAGGACTATGGCTACACCTTC. Encoded protein: CASSPTTRGQDYGYTF.

The V gene is TRBV7-9, the J gene TRBJ1-2; D call uncertain. The CDR3 sequence is 16 residues long. Germline V gene data show CDR1 as SEHNR and CDR2 as FQNEAQ (reference sequence). Trimming took 5 bases from V and 7 from J, leaving 23 bases between them. CDR3 protein: CASSPPLGSREGGYTF. In DNA form, the CDR3 reads TGTGCCAGCAGCCCCCCGCTGGGCAGCCGGGAGGGTGGCTACACCTTC.

This rearrangement joins TRBV5-1 to TRBJ1-1, with 7 bases identical to TRBD1. The CDR3 contains 15 residues. Germline CDR1 is SGHRS and CDR2 is YFSETQ. V gave up 3 bases and J gave up 1 base; unmatched junction bases: 6. The CDR3 protein is CASSWQQGSNTEAFF. CDR3 coding DNA: TGCGCCAGCAGCTGGCAACAGGGGTCGAACACTGAAGCTTTCTTT.

V is TRBV5-1 and J is TRBJ2-5; TRBD2 matches 7 bases. The V gene end was trimmed by 4 bases and the J gene end by 1 base; junction bases not matched to a gene: 10. The CDR3 runs to 16 residues. Germline V lookup: CDR1 SGHRS, CDR2 YFSETQ. The CDR3 protein is CASSLNTPSGQETQYF. CDR3 nucleotide sequence: TGCGCCAGCAGCCTAAATACGCCTAGCGGCCAAGAGACCCAGTACTTC. Based on the CDR3 plus reference TRBV5-1 and TRBJ2-5, the full variable domain is KAGVTQTPRYLIKTRGQQVTLSCSPISGHRSVSWYQQTPGQGLQFLFEYFSETQRNKGNFPGRFSGRQFSNSRSEMNVSTLELGDSALYLCASSLNTPSGQETQYFGPGTRLLVL.

This chain uses TRBV15 with TRBJ2-1; 10 bases are shared with TRBD2. The germline V gene has CDR1 LNHNV and CDR2 YYDKDF (reference sequence). V was clipped by 3 bases and J by 8 bases; unmatched bases: 7. The CDR3 length is 15 residues. As DNA, the CDR3 is TGTGCCACCAGCAGCCGAGCGGGAGGGCCCGATGAGCAGTTCTTC. It specifies CATSSRAGGPDEQFF.

The gene calls are TRBV18 and TRBJ2-1; 7 nucleotides agree with TRBD2. The CDR3 consists of 16 residues. Germline V lookup: CDR1 KGHSH, CDR2 LQKENI. The V gene end was trimmed by 3 bases and the J gene end by 10 bases; junction bases not matched to a gene: 15. Here the CDR3 DNA reads TGTGCCAGCTCACCGACCGGGACTACCTTCTACTCAGAGCAGTTCTTC. It translates to CASSPTGTTFYSEQFF.

For this clone: One end of the junction fails to match germline, which may point to a read error. This chain uses TRBV5-1 with TRBJ1-1; maybe TRBD1 (5 bases). Looked up from germline, CDR1 is SGHRS and CDR2 is YFSETQ. The CDR3 contains 13 residues. CDR3 in DNA: TGCGCCAGCAGCTTGGAGGGGAACACTGAAGATTTCTTT. Its protein is CASSLEGNTEDFF. The complete variable domain, with remaining parts taken from reference TRBV5-1 and TRBJ1-1, reads KAGVTQTPRYLIKTRGQQVTLSCSPISGHRSVSWYQQTPGQGLQFLFEYFSETQRNKGNFPGRFSGRQFSNSRSEMNVSTLELGDSALYLCASSLEGNTEDFFGQGTRLTVV.

The V and J genes are TRBV30 and TRBJ2-5; TRBD2 might be the D (5 bases). The CDR3 has 13 residues. The V end was cut by 2 bases, the J end by 5 bases, with 12 bases between. Germline V gives CDR1 GTSNPN, CDR2 SVGIG (reference sequence). The CDR3 coding sequence is TGTGCCTGGAGTACGGGGATGCGGGAGACCCAGTACTTC. Its translation: CAWSTGMRETQYF.

The chain combines TRBV14 with TRBJ2-2; no reliable D call. This CDR3 is built from 14 residues. CDR1 and CDR2 from the germline V gene are SGHDN and FVKESK. V was shortened by 0 bases and J by 4 bases, with 6 bases between the two germline ends. CDR3 in amino acids: CASSQDIGTGELFF. CDR3 nucleotides: TGTGCCAGCAGCCAAGATATCGGCACCGGGGAGCTGTTTTTT.

The chain carries TRBV19 and TRBJ1-2, with a possible D match to TRBD1 (6 bases). Germline V lookup: CDR1 LNHDA, CDR2 SQIVND (reference sequence). V was clipped by 7 bases and J by 8 bases, with 23 bases between them. This CDR3 has 15 amino acids. The CDR3 bases are TGTGCCAGTATTGCAACGAGGGGACAAGCTAACGGCTACACCTTC. Translating it yields CASIATRGQANGYTF.

The genes are TRBV6-1 and TRBJ2-2; a possible D gene is TRBD1 (6 bases). V was pared by 1 base and J by 3 bases, with 12 bases between. Germline V gene data show CDR1 as MNHNS and CDR2 as SASEGT. This CDR3 comprises 16 residues. CDR3 in DNA: TGTGCCAGCAGTGAAGGGCAAGGGGGATACACCGGGGAGCTGTTTTTT. Residues: CASSEGQGGYTGELFF.